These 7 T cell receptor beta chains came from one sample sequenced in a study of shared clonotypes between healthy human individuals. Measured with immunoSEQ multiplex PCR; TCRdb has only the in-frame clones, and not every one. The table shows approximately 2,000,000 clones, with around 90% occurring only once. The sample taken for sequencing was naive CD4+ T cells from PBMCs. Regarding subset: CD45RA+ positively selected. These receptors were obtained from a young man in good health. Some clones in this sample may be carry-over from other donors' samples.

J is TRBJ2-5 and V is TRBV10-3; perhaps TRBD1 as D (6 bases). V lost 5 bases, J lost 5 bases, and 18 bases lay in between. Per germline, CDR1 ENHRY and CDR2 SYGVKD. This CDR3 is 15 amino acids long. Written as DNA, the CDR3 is TGTGCCATCAGTAACAGGGTTGGGGCTGAGGAGACCCAGTACTTC. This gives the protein CAISNRVGAEETQYF.

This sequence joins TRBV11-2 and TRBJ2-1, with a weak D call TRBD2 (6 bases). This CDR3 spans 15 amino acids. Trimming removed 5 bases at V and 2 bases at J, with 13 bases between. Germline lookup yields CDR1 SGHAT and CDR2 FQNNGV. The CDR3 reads CASSERVAAYNEQFF. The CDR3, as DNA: TGTGCCAGCAGCGAAAGAGTAGCGGCCTACAATGAGCAGTTCTTC.

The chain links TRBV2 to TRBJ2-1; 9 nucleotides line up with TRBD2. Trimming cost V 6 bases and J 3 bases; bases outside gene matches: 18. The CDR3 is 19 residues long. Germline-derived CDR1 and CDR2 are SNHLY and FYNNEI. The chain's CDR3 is CASSGIGRKREEYYNEQFF. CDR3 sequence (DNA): TGTGCCAGCAGCGGCATCGGACGTAAGCGGGAGGAATACTACAATGAGCAGTTCTTC.

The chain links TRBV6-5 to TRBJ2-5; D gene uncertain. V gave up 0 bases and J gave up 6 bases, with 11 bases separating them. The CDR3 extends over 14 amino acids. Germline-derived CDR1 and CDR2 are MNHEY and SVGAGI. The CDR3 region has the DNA TGTGCCAGCAGTTACTCATGGTTAGGGCAGACCCAGTACTTC. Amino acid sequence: CASSYSWLGQTQYF.

The CDR3 nucleotides are TGTGCCAGCAGCGTAGAAGGCAGGGTAGTAGAGACCCAGTACTTC. It encodes CASSVEGRVVETQYF. This chain links TRBV9 with TRBJ2-5; a possible D gene is TRBD1 (5 bases). Trimming took 0 bases from V and 4 from J, leaving 13 bases between them. CDR1 is SGDLS, CDR2 YYNGEE, per germline. The CDR3 spans 15 residues.

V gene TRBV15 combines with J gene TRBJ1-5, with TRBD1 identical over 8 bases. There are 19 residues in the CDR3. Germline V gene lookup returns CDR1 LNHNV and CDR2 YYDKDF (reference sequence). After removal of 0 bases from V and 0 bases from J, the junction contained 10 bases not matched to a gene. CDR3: CATSRDEGRGPYSNQPQHF. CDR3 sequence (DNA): TGTGCCACCAGCAGAGATGAGGGCAGGGGGCCTTATAGCAATCAGCCCCAGCATTTT. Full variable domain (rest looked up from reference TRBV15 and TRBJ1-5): DAMVIQNPRYQVTQFGKPVTLSCSQTLNHNVMYWYQQKSSQAPKLLFHYYDKDFNNEADTPDNFQSRRPNTSFCFLDIRSPGLGDTAMYLCATSRDEGRGPYSNQPQHFGDGTRLSIL.

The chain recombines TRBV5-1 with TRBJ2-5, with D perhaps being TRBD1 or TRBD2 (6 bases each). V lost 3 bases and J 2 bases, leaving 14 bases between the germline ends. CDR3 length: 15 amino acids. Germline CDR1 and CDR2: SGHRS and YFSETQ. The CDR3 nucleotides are TGCGCCAGCAGCTACGGCAGGAGGGGGCAAGAGACCCAGTACTTC. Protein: CASSYGRRGQETQYF. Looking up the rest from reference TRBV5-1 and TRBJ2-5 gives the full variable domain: KAGVTQTPRYLIKTRGQQVTLSCSPISGHRSVSWYQQTPGQGLQFLFEYFSETQRNKGNFPGRFSGRQFSNSRSEMNVSTLELGDSALYLCASSYGRRGQETQYFGPGTRLLVL.